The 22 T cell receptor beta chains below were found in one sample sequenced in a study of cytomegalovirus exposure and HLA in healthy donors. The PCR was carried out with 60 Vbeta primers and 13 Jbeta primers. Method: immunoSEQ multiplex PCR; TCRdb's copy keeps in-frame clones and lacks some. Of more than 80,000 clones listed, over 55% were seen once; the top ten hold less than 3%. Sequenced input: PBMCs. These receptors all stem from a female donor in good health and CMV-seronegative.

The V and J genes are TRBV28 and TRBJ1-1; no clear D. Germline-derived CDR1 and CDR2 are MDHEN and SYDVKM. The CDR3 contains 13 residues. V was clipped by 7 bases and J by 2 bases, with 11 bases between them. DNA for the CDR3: TGTGCCAGCACCCTGGGAGTTAACACTGAAGCTTTCTTT. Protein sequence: CASTLGVNTEAFF.

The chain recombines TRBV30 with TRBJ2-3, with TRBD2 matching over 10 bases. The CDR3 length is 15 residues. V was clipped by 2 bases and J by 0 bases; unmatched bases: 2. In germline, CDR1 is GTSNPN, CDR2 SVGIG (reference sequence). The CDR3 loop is CAWSRGLASTDTQYF. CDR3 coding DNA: TGTGCCTGGAGTCGGGGACTAGCGAGCACAGATACGCAGTATTTT.

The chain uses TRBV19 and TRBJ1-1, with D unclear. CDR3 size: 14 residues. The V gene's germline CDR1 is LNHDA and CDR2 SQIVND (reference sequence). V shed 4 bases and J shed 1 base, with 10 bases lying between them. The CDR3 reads CASSRRLRNTEAFF. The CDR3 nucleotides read TGTGCCAGTAGTAGAAGACTGAGGAACACTGAAGCTTTCTTT.

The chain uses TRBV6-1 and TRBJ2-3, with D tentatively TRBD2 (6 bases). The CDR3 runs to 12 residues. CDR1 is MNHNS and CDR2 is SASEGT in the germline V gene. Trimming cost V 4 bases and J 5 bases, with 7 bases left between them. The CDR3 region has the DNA TGTGCCAGCAGTGTGCGGGAAGATACGCAGTATTTT. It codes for CASSVREDTQYF.

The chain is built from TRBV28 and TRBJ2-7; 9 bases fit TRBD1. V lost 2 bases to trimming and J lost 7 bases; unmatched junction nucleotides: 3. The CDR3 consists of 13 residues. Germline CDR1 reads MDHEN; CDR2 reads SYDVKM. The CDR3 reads CASSLDRGAEQYF. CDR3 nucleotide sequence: TGTGCCAGCAGTTTAGACAGGGGGGCTGAGCAGTACTTC.

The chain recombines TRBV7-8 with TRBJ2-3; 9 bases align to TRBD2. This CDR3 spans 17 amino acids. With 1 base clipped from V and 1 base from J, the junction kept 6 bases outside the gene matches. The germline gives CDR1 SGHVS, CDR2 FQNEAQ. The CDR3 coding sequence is TGTGCCAGCAGCTTAGTCCGCGGGAGGGGTGGCACAGATACGCAGTATTTT. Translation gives CASSLVRGRGGTDTQYF.

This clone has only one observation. This CDR3 is CASSLERDSWDTQYF. The CDR3 nucleotides read TGTGCCAGCAGCTTAGAACGGGACTCTTGGGATACGCAGTATTTT. The chain couples TRBV7-2 to TRBJ2-3, with a possible D match to TRBD2 (6 bases). Trimming took 1 base from V and 6 from J, leaving 14 bases between them. The CDR3 has 15 amino acids. Germline V gene lookup returns CDR1 SGHTA and CDR2 FQGNSA.

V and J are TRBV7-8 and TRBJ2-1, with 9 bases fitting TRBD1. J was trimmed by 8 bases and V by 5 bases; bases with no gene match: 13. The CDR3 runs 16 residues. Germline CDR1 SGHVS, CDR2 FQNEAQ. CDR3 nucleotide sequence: TGTGCCAGCAGCGCCTCGGGGGGACAGGGTTCTGATGAGCAGTTCTTC. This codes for CASSASGGQGSDEQFF.

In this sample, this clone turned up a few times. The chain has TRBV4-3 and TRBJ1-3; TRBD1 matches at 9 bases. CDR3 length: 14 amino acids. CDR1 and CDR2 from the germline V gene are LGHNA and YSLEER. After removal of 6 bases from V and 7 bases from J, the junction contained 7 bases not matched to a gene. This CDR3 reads CASRDRGAVNTIYF. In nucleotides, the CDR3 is TGCGCCAGCAGGGACAGGGGAGCCGTCAACACCATATATTTT.

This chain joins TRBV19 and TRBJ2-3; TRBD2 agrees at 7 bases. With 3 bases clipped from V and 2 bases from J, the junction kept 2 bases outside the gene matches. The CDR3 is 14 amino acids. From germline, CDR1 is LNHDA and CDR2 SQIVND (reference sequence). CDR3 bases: TGTGCCAGTAGTATCGGGACTACCACAGATACGCAGTATTTT. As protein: CASSIGTTTDTQYF.

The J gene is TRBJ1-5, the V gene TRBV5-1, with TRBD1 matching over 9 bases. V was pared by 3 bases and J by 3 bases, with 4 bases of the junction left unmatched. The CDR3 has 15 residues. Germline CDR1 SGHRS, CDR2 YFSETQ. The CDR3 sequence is CASSWTGEANQPQHF. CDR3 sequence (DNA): TGCGCCAGCAGCTGGACAGGGGAGGCCAATCAGCCCCAGCATTTT.

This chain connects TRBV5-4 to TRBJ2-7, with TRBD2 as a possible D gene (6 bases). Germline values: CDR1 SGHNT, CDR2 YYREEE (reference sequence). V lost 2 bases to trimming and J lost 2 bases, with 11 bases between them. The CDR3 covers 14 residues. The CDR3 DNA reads TGTGCCAGCAGCTTCAAGCGGGTGCCCTACGAGCAGTACTTC. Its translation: CASSFKRVPYEQYF.

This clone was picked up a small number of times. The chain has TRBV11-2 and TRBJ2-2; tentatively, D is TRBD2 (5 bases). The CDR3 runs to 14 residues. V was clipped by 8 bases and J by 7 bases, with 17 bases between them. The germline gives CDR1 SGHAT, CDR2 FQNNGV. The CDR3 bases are TGTGCCAGCCGTCGGCCCGGGGTGGACGGGGAGCTGTTTTTT. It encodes CASRRPGVDGELFF.

For the CDR3, the DNA is TGTGCCAGCAGTCCCAGACAGGGGCGACCCTACGAGCAGTACTTC. Translation: CASSPRQGRPYEQYF. The chain recombines TRBV27 with TRBJ2-7, with 8 bases matching TRBD1. CDR3 length equals 15 residues. V shed 5 bases and J 2 bases; nucleotides not matched to a gene: 8. Germline values: CDR1 MNHEY, CDR2 SMNVEV (reference sequence).

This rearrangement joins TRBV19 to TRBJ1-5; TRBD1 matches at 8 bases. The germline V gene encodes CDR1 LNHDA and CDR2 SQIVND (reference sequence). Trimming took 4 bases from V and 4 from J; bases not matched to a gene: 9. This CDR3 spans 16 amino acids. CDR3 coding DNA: TGTGCCAGTAGTACGAACAGGGGGTTCGGGAATCAGCCCCAGCATTTT. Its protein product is CASSTNRGFGNQPQHF.

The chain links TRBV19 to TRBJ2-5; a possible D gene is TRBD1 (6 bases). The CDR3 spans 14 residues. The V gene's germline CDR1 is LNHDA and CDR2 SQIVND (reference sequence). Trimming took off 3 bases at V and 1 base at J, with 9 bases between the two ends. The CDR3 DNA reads TGTGCCAGTAGTATCGACAGGCTCCAAGAGACCCAGTACTTC. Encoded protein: CASSIDRLQETQYF.

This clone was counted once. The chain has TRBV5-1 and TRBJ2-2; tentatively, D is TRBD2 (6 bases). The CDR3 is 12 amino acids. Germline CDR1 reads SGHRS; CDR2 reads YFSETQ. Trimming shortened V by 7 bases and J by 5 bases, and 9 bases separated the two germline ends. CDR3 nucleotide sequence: TGCGCCAGCTTGGGAGGAACCGGGGAGCTGTTTTTT. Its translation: CASLGGTGELFF.

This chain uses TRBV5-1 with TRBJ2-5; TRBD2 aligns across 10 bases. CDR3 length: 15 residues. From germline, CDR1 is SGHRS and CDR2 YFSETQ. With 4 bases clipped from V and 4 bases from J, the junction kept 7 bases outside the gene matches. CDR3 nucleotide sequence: TGCGCCAGCAGCACAGCGGGAGGGCCACTAGAGACCCAGTACTTC. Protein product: CASSTAGGPLETQYF.

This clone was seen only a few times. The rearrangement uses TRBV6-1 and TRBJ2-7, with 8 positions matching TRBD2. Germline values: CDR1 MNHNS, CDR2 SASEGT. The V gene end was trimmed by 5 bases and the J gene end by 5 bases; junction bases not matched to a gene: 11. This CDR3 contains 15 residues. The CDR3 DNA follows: TGTGCCAGCAGTCCTAGTGCGGGAGGTGTGAACGAGCAGTACTTC. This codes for CASSPSAGGVNEQYF.

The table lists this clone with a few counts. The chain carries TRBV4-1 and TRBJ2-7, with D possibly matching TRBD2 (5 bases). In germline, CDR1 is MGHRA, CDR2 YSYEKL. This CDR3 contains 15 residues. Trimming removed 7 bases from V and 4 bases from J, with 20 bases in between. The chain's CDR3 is CASTLSLGNGYEQYF. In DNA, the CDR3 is TGCGCCAGCACCCTTTCTCTCGGGAATGGATACGAGCAGTACTTC.

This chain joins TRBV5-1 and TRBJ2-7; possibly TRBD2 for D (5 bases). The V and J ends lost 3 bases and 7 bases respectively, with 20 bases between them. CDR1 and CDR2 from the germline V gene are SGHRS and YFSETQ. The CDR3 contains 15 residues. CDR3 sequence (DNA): TGCGCCAGCAGCTCAACTAGTTTCGATAGTGGGGAGCAGTACTTC. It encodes CASSSTSFDSGEQYF. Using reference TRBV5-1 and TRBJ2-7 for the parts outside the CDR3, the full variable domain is KAGVTQTPRYLIKTRGQQVTLSCSPISGHRSVSWYQQTPGQGLQFLFEYFSETQRNKGNFPGRFSGRQFSNSRSEMNVSTLELGDSALYLCASSSTSFDSGEQYFGPGTRLTVT.

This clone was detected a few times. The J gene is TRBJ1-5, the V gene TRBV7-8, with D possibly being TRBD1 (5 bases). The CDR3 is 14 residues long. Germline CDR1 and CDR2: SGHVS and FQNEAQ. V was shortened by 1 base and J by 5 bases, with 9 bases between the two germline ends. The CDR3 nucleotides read TGTGCCAGCAGCTTAGAGGGAGGGGATCAGCCCCAGCATTTT. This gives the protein CASSLEGGDQPQHF.